This entry lists 19 T cell receptor beta chains sequenced from one sample in a study of early T cells in non-severe SARS-CoV-2 infection. A single record per CDR3 protein comes from TCRdb applying MiXCR to the 5' RACE reads. The repertoire holds some 46,000 distinct CDR3 sequences, with about 9.3% as singletons. The sequenced sample consisted of whole blood. The source is an adult who was a healthcare worker with PCR-confirmed SARS-CoV-2 infection or an uninfected control (not recorded which).

This chain joins TRBV28 and TRBJ1-1; D is undetermined. The CDR3 contains 12 residues. Trimming stripped 5 bases from V and 1 base from J, with 5 bases between. Germline V gives CDR1 MDHEN, CDR2 SYDVKM. Here the CDR3 reads CASSAANTEAFF. The CDR3 DNA reads TGTGCCAGCAGTGCGGCGAACACTGAAGCTTTCTTT.

There are a few counts of this clonotype. The chain couples TRBV5-5 to TRBJ2-2, with D unclear. This CDR3 spans 18 amino acids. Trimming cost V 4 bases and J 1 base, with 20 bases left between them. Germline CDR1 is SGHKS and CDR2 is YYEKEE (reference sequence). The CDR3 loop is CASSLRPVSTGNTGELFF. The CDR3 DNA is TGTGCCAGCAGCCTTCGACCGGTCTCGACGGGGAACACCGGGGAGCTGTTTTTT. The whole variable domain, filled in from reference TRBV5-5 and TRBJ2-2, reads DAGVTQSPTHLIKTRGQQVTLRCSPISGHKSVSWYQQVLGQGPQFIFQYYEKEERGRGNFPDRFSARQFPNYSSELNVNALLLGDSALYLCASSLRPVSTGNTGELFFGEGSRLTVL.

This clonotype was observed many times. The chain recombines TRBV6-5 with TRBJ2-3; D perhaps matches TRBD1 (6 bases). Trimming removed 6 bases at V and 5 bases at J, with 24 bases between. The germline CDR1 and CDR2 sequences are MNHEY and SVGAGI. The CDR3 covers 17 residues. CDR3 protein: CASRRRTSGKGGDTQYF. The CDR3 nucleotides read TGTGCCAGCAGACGTCGCACGAGTGGGAAAGGGGGAGATACGCAGTATTTT.

The sample holds many counts of this clonotype. The V gene is TRBV28, the J gene TRBJ1-1; D may be TRBD1 (6 bases). The ends were cut back, 5 bases at V and 1 base at J, with 11 bases in the middle. The CDR3 runs 14 residues. CDR1 is MDHEN, CDR2 SYDVKM, per germline. In DNA form, the CDR3 reads TGTGCCAGCAGTCCCGGGACAAAGAACACTGAAGCTTTCTTT. Protein product: CASSPGTKNTEAFF. Drawing the rest from reference TRBV28 and TRBJ1-1, the complete variable domain is DVKVTQSSRYLVKRTGEKVFLECVQDMDHENMFWYRQDPGLGLRLIYFSYDVKMKEKGDIPEGYSVSREKKERFSLILESASTNQTSMYLCASSPGTKNTEAFFGQGTRLTVV.

The chain recombines TRBV7-9 with TRBJ2-7; possible D gene TRBD1, 5 bases. The V and J ends lost 1 base and 0 bases respectively, with 7 bases between them. The CDR3 spans 14 residues. Germline CDR1 reads SEHNR; CDR2 reads FQNEAQ (reference sequence). CDR3 coding DNA: TGTGCCAGCAGCTTAGACAGGAGCTCCTACGAGCAGTACTTC. Its protein is CASSLDRSSYEQYF.

This clonotype was picked up many times. The gene calls are TRBV14 and TRBJ2-7; TRBD2 aligns across 11 bases. Germline V CDR1 and CDR2: SGHDN, FVKESK. J gave up 5 bases and V 5 bases, and 8 bases lay outside the gene matches. This CDR3 contains 15 residues. CDR3 DNA: TGTGCCAGCAGCGCGACTAGCGGGGCGGGGAACGAGCAGTACTTC. This encodes CASSATSGAGNEQYF.

This clonotype was detected only a few times. The V call is TRBV9, the J call TRBJ1-1, with no clear D. The CDR3 loop spans 13 amino acids. The germline V and J ends were trimmed by 4 bases and 1 base, with 8 bases remaining between them. Germline loops: CDR1 SGDLS, CDR2 YYNGEE. The CDR3 region has the DNA TGTGCCAGCAGCAAGAAGGCGAACACTGAAGCTTTCTTT. Protein sequence: CASSKKANTEAFF.

The chain links TRBV7-2 to TRBJ2-5, with D possibly matching TRBD1 (5 bases). V dropped 0 bases and J dropped 5 bases, with 10 bases sitting between them. This CDR3 has 14 amino acids. The germline gives CDR1 SGHTA, CDR2 FQGNSA. Written as DNA, the CDR3 is TGTGCCAGCAGCTTAGCGGACATTCGGGAGACCCAGTACTTC. It translates to CASSLADIRETQYF.

This clonotype was recorded many times. The chain is built from TRBV20-1 and TRBJ2-1, with a possible D match to TRBD2 (5 bases). Trimming stripped 4 bases from V and 0 bases from J, with 13 bases between. CDR1 is DFQATT and CDR2 is SNEGSKA in the germline V gene (reference sequence). The CDR3 has 15 amino acids. In DNA form, the CDR3 reads TGCAGTGCTAAGTCGATGGGGAGCTCCTACAATGAGCAGTTCTTC. Translation: CSAKSMGSSYNEQFF.

V and J are TRBV10-3 and TRBJ2-5; no firm D call. Germline lookup yields CDR1 ENHRY and CDR2 SYGVKD. This CDR3 comprises 12 residues. Trimming cost V 6 bases and J 5 bases, with 10 bases left between them. The CDR3 protein is CAISPGQETQYF. CDR3 DNA: TGTGCCATCAGCCCCGGGCAGGAGACCCAGTACTTC.

The table lists this clonotype with many counts. The rearrangement links TRBV5-1 to TRBJ2-1; D ambiguous. Germline assignment: CDR1 SGHRS and CDR2 YFSETQ. This CDR3 spans 14 amino acids. The germline V and J ends were trimmed by 0 bases and 8 bases, with 12 bases remaining between them. The CDR3 DNA is TGCGCCAGCAGCTTGGCCTTATCCTCCGATGAGCAGTTCTTC. It encodes CASSLALSSDEQFF.

This clonotype showed up many times. V is TRBV6-6 and J is TRBJ1-2, with 8 bases matching TRBD1. Germline trimming cut 5 bases from V and 8 bases from J; bases unmatched to any gene: 4. The CDR3 contains 12 residues. Germline V gene lookup returns CDR1 MNHNY and CDR2 SVGAGI (reference sequence). CDR3 loop: CASSQGAAGYTF. DNA of the CDR3: TGTGCCAGCAGTCAGGGGGCCGCCGGCTACACCTTC.

This clonotype has more than one count but fewer than ten. The rearrangement uses TRBV10-3 and TRBJ2-2, with D perhaps being TRBD1 or TRBD2 (6 bases each). This CDR3 has 17 amino acids. V was shortened by 3 bases and J by 4 bases, with 18 bases between the two germline ends. Looked up from germline, CDR1 is ENHRY and CDR2 is SYGVKD. The CDR3 DNA reads as TGTGCCATCAGTGACCCGAACAGGGAGGTCCCCACCGGGGAGCTGTTTTTT. Its protein product is CAISDPNREVPTGELFF.

This clonotype was detected many times. This sequence joins TRBV28 and TRBJ2-6, with a weak D call TRBD1 (6 bases). The V gene lost 6 bases and the J gene lost 4 bases, with 10 bases spanning the gap. CDR1 is MDHEN and CDR2 is SYDVKM in the germline V gene. This CDR3 is 14 amino acids long. CDR3 residues: CASRAGVGANVLTF. The CDR3 DNA reads as TGTGCCAGCAGGGCAGGGGTCGGGGCCAACGTCCTGACTTTC.

The rearrangement links TRBV9 to TRBJ2-3; unclear D gene. Germline V gene sequence: CDR1 SGDLS, CDR2 YYNGEE. Trimming left V 0 bases short and J 5 bases short, with 4 bases between. The CDR3 spans 12 residues. This CDR3 reads CASSVGKDTQYF. CDR3 bases: TGTGCCAGCAGCGTAGGGAAAGATACGCAGTATTTT.

This clonotype has a handful of counts. The gene calls are TRBV29-1 and TRBJ1-4, with D unresolved. V was clipped by 4 bases and J by 4 bases, with 10 bases between them. CDR3 length: 13 amino acids. Germline CDR1 is SQVTM and CDR2 is ANQGSEA. The CDR3 DNA reads as TGCAGCGTTGTCGGCCAGAATAATGAAAAACTGTTTTTT. Protein product: CSVVGQNNEKLFF.

The table lists this clonotype with a few counts. This sequence joins TRBV7-2 and TRBJ2-1; perhaps TRBD1 as D (5 bases). Germline CDR1 and CDR2: SGHTA and FQGNSA. The CDR3 is 15 amino acids. Between the trimmed V and J ends, which lost 1 base and 4 bases, there was a span of 11 bases. The CDR3 is CASSLVQGWYNEQFF. The CDR3 DNA is TGTGCCAGCAGCTTAGTCCAGGGCTGGTACAATGAGCAGTTCTTC.

This clonotype was counted ten times or more. This chain links TRBV4-1 with TRBJ1-4, with a weak D call TRBD1 (6 bases). The ends were cut back, 8 bases at V and 6 bases at J, with 13 bases in the middle. Germline V lookup: CDR1 MGHRA, CDR2 YSYEKL. The CDR3 is 13 residues long. In DNA, the CDR3 is TGCGCCAGCCGTAAGGCAGGGGATGAAAAACTGTTTTTT. Translated, it gives CASRKAGDEKLFF.

This clonotype appeared a few times. This chain joins TRBV28 and TRBJ1-1; D not certain. This CDR3 is 15 amino acids long. Germline lookup yields CDR1 MDHEN and CDR2 SYDVKM. V was clipped by 5 bases and J by 0 bases, with 13 bases between them. The CDR3: CASSPPLGMNTEAFF. CDR3 DNA: TGTGCCAGCAGTCCCCCGTTGGGCATGAACACTGAAGCTTTCTTT. Filled out from reference TRBV28 and TRBJ1-1, the complete variable domain reads DVKVTQSSRYLVKRTGEKVFLECVQDMDHENMFWYRQDPGLGLRLIYFSYDVKMKEKGDIPEGYSVSREKKERFSLILESASTNQTSMYLCASSPPLGMNTEAFFGQGTRLTVV.